This T cell receptor beta chain was retrieved from a study of T-cell reconstitution after alpha-beta-depleted transplantation in children. A TCRbeta library incorporating unique molecular identifiers was prepared. Via MiXCR, TCRdb re-called the PCR reads, giving one row per CDR3 protein. The data show about 640,000 distinct CDR3 sequences, roughly 15% seen once. Germline loops: CDR1 SGHRS, CDR2 YFSETQ. The V end was cut by 0 bases, the J end by 5 bases, with 6 bases between. The CDR3 covers 13 residues. Sequencing used PBMCs from the stem cell graft donor, obtained from the stem cell graft. The J gene is TRBJ1-5, the V gene TRBV5-1; D not resolved. The receptor comes from a human donor who donated a stem cell graft to a child with acute myeloid leukemia. CDR3 region: CASSLAGHQPQHF. CDR3 DNA: TGCGCCAGCAGCTTGGCCGGGCATCAGCCCCAGCATTTT.